This T cell receptor (beta chain) was recovered during a study of OX40 agonist ivuxolimab in advanced cancers. Profiled with immunoSEQ multiplex PCR; TCRdb holds only in-frame clones, not every one. The table includes 35,000 to 40,000 clones, approximately 90% detected once. Germline lookup yields CDR1 SGHNT and CDR2 YYREEE (reference sequence). The CDR3 is 15 residues long. Trimming removed 0 bases from V and 4 bases from J; junction bases left unmatched: 6. The chain has TRBV5-4 and TRBJ2-5, with TRBD1 matching 7 bases. This receptor was obtained from an adult with an advanced solid tumor such as melanoma, head and neck, liver or kidney cancer. This material consisted of CD4+ or CD8+ T cells sorted from blood, taken in a trial of the OX40 agonist ivuxolimab. In DNA, the CDR3 is TGTGCCAGCAGCTTGGCCACAGGGGAATCAGAGACCCAGTACTTC. This codes for CASSLATGESETQYF.